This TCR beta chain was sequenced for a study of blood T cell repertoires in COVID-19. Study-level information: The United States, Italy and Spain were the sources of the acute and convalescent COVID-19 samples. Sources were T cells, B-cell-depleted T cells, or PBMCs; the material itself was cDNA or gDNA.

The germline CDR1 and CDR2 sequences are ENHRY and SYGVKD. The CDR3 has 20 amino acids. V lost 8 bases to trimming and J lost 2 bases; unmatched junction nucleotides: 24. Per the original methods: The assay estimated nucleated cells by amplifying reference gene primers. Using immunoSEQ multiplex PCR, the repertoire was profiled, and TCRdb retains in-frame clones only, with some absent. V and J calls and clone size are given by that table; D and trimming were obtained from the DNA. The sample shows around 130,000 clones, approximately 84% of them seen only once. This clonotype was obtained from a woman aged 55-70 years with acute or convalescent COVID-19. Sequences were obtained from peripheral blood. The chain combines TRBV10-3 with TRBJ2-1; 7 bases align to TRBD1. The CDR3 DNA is TGTGCCATCGGGCAGGCAGGGGGAGACGGGCCAAAGAGCCCCTACAATGAGCAGTTCTTC. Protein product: CAIGQAGGDGPKSPYNEQFF.